What follows are 25 T cell receptor beta chains derived from one specimen sequenced in a study of T cell responses to AZD1222 COVID-19 vaccine (dated by TCRdb to about 2021). According to the study, the label for this sample's time point signals: about 28 days (+/-7) after the second vaccine dose. Receptor libraries were prepared by the immunoSEQ multiplex PCR assay. What TCRdb holds here is the immuneACCESS table cut down to in-frame rearrangements. Part of the clones is not present; checked against another copy, under half of the missing clones reflect an unresolved V gene, and the others are unexplained. The table for this sample lists more than 80,000 clones; more than 85% of them were counted only once. More than 25% of the sample goes to the ten largest clones. The starting material was peripheral blood, obtained 28 days after the second AZD1222 dose. The receptor set was obtained from an adult who received the AZD1222 COVID-19 vaccine.

The chain is built from TRBV19 and TRBJ2-1, with 9 positions matching TRBD1. The V gene's germline CDR1 is LNHDA and CDR2 SQIVND (reference sequence). The CDR3 consists of 17 residues. The V segment lost 6 bases and the J segment 1 base; nucleotides outside the gene matches: 10. The CDR3 region has the DNA TGTGCCAGTAGCCAAACAGGGGGCTTCGGGTCCTACAATGAGCAGTTCTTC. Amino acids: CASSQTGGFGSYNEQFF.

This chain connects TRBV29-1 to TRBJ2-5, with a tentative D call TRBD1 (6 bases). The CDR3 contains 13 residues. V lost 6 bases and J lost 7, with 18 bases in between. CDR1 is SQVTM and CDR2 is ANQGSEA in the germline V gene. CDR3 loop: CSVYPTGHGTQYF. Written as DNA, the CDR3 is TGCAGCGTCTACCCGACAGGCCATGGGACCCAGTACTTC.

This sequence joins TRBV28 and TRBJ1-1; D is possibly TRBD1 (5 bases). V was clipped by 6 bases and J by 11 bases, with 16 bases between them. The CDR3 totals 12 residues. Per the germline V gene, CDR1 is MDHEN and CDR2 is SYDVKM. The CDR3 region is CASRVVSGYAFF. Written as DNA, the CDR3 is TGTGCCAGCAGAGTCGTGTCAGGGTATGCTTTCTTT. Variable domain in full (rest from reference TRBV28 and TRBJ1-1): DVKVTQSSRYLVKRTGEKVFLECVQDMDHENMFWYRQDPGLGLRLIYFSYDVKMKEKGDIPEGYSVSREKKERFSLILESASTNQTSMYLCASRVVSGYAFFGQGTRLTVV.

V is TRBV5-4 and J is TRBJ2-3, with 9 bases that match TRBD2. Germline V gives CDR1 SGHNT, CDR2 YYREEE (reference sequence). Trimming at V came to 4 bases and at J to 0 bases, leaving 6 bases not matched to a gene. The CDR3 loop spans 16 amino acids. The CDR3 here is CASSRASGMSTDTQYF. Written as DNA, the CDR3 is TGTGCCAGCAGCCGGGCTAGCGGGATGAGCACAGATACGCAGTATTTT.

The chain couples TRBV9 to TRBJ1-3; D call uncertain. CDR1 and CDR2 from the germline V gene are SGDLS and YYNGEE. V was trimmed by 4 bases and J by 3 bases, leaving 11 bases between them. The CDR3 sequence is 14 residues long. The CDR3 sequence is CASSRIMDGNTIYF. CDR3 bases: TGTGCCAGCAGCCGAATCATGGATGGAAACACCATATATTTT.

In DNA form, the CDR3 reads TGTGCCAGCAGCTTCTTCGCGGGAAGGTGGTCGGAGACCCAGTACTTC. Translating it yields CASSFFAGRWSETQYF. V is TRBV7-2 and J is TRBJ2-5, with D tentatively TRBD2 (6 bases). Germline CDR1 is SGHTA and CDR2 is FQGNSA. The CDR3 is made up of 16 amino acids. V lost 3 bases and J lost 5, with 19 bases in between.

J is TRBJ2-1 and V is TRBV4-3, with a tentative D call TRBD2 (6 bases). CDR1 is LGHNA, CDR2 YSLEER, per germline. The V end lost 4 bases, the J end lost 0 bases, and 22 bases lay between the germline ends. This CDR3 spans 19 amino acids. The CDR3 nucleotides read TGCGCCAGCAGCCGTTCGGGGTGGGAGGAACCAGGCTCCTACAATGAGCAGTTCTTC. It codes for CASSRSGWEEPGSYNEQFF.

This chain links TRBV28 with TRBJ1-2; TRBD1 matches at 7 bases. In germline, CDR1 is MDHEN, CDR2 SYDVKM. CDR3 size: 14 residues. V lost 3 bases and J lost 4; bases outside the gene matches: 5. The CDR3 protein is CASSLGRDSYGYTF. In DNA form, the CDR3 reads TGTGCCAGCAGTTTGGGGCGGGACAGCTATGGCTACACCTTC.

The chain joins TRBV19 to TRBJ1-4; D not resolved. Germline loops: CDR1 LNHDA, CDR2 SQIVND (reference sequence). The CDR3 is 14 residues long. Trimming cost V 7 bases and J 4 bases, with 13 bases left between them. The CDR3 is CASTLREFNEKLFF. The CDR3 bases are TGTGCCAGTACCTTACGGGAATTTAATGAAAAACTGTTTTTT. Full variable domain (rest looked up from reference TRBV19 and TRBJ1-4): DGGITQSPKYLFRKEGQNVTLSCEQNLNHDAMYWYRQDPGQGLRLIYYSQIVNDFQKGDIAEGYSVSREKKESFPLTVTSAQKNPTAFYLCASTLREFNEKLFFGSGTQLSVL.

V and J are TRBV30 and TRBJ2-3; 11 bases are a match to TRBD2. The CDR3 is 16 residues long. Losses at the gene ends were 6 bases for V and 0 bases for J; bases not matched to a gene: 8. The germline CDR1 and CDR2 sequences are GTSNPN and SVGIG (reference sequence). CDR3 nucleotides: TGTGCCTGCGGGACTAGCGGCACCCCTAGCACAGATACGCAGTATTTT. It codes for CACGTSGTPSTDTQYF.

The rearrangement uses TRBV10-3 and TRBJ2-1; TRBD2 aligns across 14 bases. The CDR3 spans 19 residues. Germline V gives CDR1 ENHRY, CDR2 SYGVKD. With V trimmed by 2 bases and J by 2 bases, 8 bases remained unmatched. Here the CDR3 reads CAISETPGLAGETYNEQFF. The CDR3 DNA is TGTGCCATCAGTGAGACGCCGGGACTAGCGGGAGAGACCTACAATGAGCAGTTCTTC.

The V and J genes are TRBV28 and TRBJ2-2; 9 positions match TRBD2. The CDR3 extends over 16 amino acids. The germline V gene encodes CDR1 MDHEN and CDR2 SYDVKM. V lost 3 bases and J lost 3; bases outside the gene matches: 5. The CDR3 DNA sequence: TGTGCCAGCAGTTTTAGCGGGAGTAAGGACACCGGGGAGCTGTTTTTT. Protein sequence: CASSFSGSKDTGELFF.

The chain combines TRBV19 with TRBJ2-3, with TRBD2 identical over 8 bases. Germline lookup yields CDR1 LNHDA and CDR2 SQIVND (reference sequence). This CDR3 spans 16 amino acids. V dropped 3 bases and J dropped 6; count of bases not matched to a gene: 11. CDR3 loop: CASSISSAGGVDTQYF. As DNA, the CDR3 is TGTGCCAGTAGTATTTCGAGCGCGGGAGGTGTGGATACGCAGTATTTT. The entire variable domain, with the rest obtained from reference TRBV19 and TRBJ2-3, is as follows: DGGITQSPKYLFRKEGQNVTLSCEQNLNHDAMYWYRQDPGQGLRLIYYSQIVNDFQKGDIAEGYSVSREKKESFPLTVTSAQKNPTAFYLCASSISSAGGVDTQYFGPGTRLTVL.

The V call is TRBV6-2 or TRBV6-3, the J call TRBJ2-5; 9 bases are a match to TRBD2. This CDR3 region has 16 residues. Germline V gene sequence: CDR1 MNHEY, CDR2 SVGEGT. The V segment lost 0 bases and the J segment 4 bases; nucleotides outside the gene matches: 6. CDR3 bases: TGTGCCAGCAGTTACTCAATAGCGGGAGTGGGAGAGACCCAGTACTTC. It encodes CASSYSIAGVGETQYF.

The genes are TRBV19 and TRBJ1-1; no reliable D call. The CDR3 has 16 amino acids. CDR1 is LNHDA, CDR2 SQIVND, per germline (reference sequence). Trimming took 7 bases from V and 1 from J, leaving 19 bases between them. CDR3 nucleotides: TGTGCCAGTAAGGATGGAGGGATGTATCAGAACACTGAAGCTTTCTTT. Translated: CASKDGGMYQNTEAFF.

The chain is built from TRBV9 and TRBJ2-7; TRBD2 matches at 8 bases. Germline assignment: CDR1 SGDLS and CDR2 YYNGEE. The length of the CDR3 is 18 residues. V was clipped by 0 bases and J by 6 bases; unmatched bases: 17. For the CDR3, the DNA is TGTGCCAGCAGCGTAGGGGGCGGTGAGGCAGCGGGAGATGTCGAGCAGTACTTC. Protein sequence: CASSVGGGEAAGDVEQYF.

The chain uses TRBV30 and TRBJ2-3; 7 nucleotides match TRBD1. This CDR3 spans 14 amino acids. Germline lookup yields CDR1 GTSNPN and CDR2 SVGIG (reference sequence). V lost 2 bases and J lost 2; bases outside the gene matches: 4. CDR3: CAWSRGPSTDTQYF. CDR3 nucleotide sequence: TGTGCCTGGAGTAGGGGGCCTTCCACAGATACGCAGTATTTT. Combining the CDR3 with reference TRBV30 and TRBJ2-3 gives the whole variable domain SQTIHQWPATLVQPVGSPLSLECTVEGTSNPNLYWYRQAAGRGLQLLFYSVGIGQISSEVPQNLSASRPQDRQFILSSKKLLLSDSGFYLCAWSRGPSTDTQYFGPGTRLTVL.

The chain combines TRBV6-2 or TRBV6-3 with TRBJ2-2, with TRBD2 matching over 7 bases. The V gene's germline CDR1 is MNHEY and CDR2 SVGEGT. The CDR3 has 17 amino acids. V gave up 2 bases and J gave up 1 base; unmatched junction bases: 7. The CDR3: CASSYPRGGRNTGELFF. The CDR3 bases are TGTGCCAGCAGTTACCCCCGGGGCGGGAGGAACACCGGGGAGCTGTTTTTT.

The genes are TRBV3-1 (or the pseudogene TRBV3-2) and TRBJ1-2; no clear D. The CDR3 consists of 16 residues. Germline CDR1 and CDR2: LGHDT and YNNKEL (reference sequence). Between the trimmed V and J ends, which lost 4 bases and 4 bases, there was a span of 19 bases. As DNA, the CDR3 is TGTGCCAGCAGCCCCCCGATCGACCCCAAACCCTATGGCTACACCTTC. Translated: CASSPPIDPKPYGYTF.

The rearrangement links TRBV3-1 (or the pseudogene TRBV3-2) to TRBJ2-2; the match to TRBD2 covers 10 bases. Per germline, CDR1 LGHDT and CDR2 YNNKEL (reference sequence). After removal of 3 bases from V and 2 bases from J, the junction contained 6 bases not matched to a gene. This CDR3 spans 17 amino acids. CDR3 sequence: CASSQRSSGSNTGELFF. CDR3 coding DNA: TGTGCCAGCAGCCAGCGGTCTAGCGGGAGTAACACCGGGGAGCTGTTTTTT.

The chain combines TRBV27 with TRBJ2-3; D perhaps matches TRBD2 (6 bases). Germline CDR1 and CDR2: MNHEY and SMNVEV (reference sequence). The CDR3 spans 17 residues. V was cut by 6 bases and J by 1 base, with 20 bases left in between. The CDR3, as DNA: TGTGCCAGCAGCCCCTTGGGGGATAGCGGTCGCACAGATACGCAGTATTTT. The encoded protein is CASSPLGDSGRTDTQYF.

V gene TRBV15 combines with J gene TRBJ2-1; D is ambiguous. Germline assignment: CDR1 LNHNV and CDR2 YYDKDF (reference sequence). CDR3 length: 15 residues. Trimming removed 0 bases from V and 7 bases from J, with 13 bases in between. The CDR3 coding sequence is TGTGCCACCAGCAGAGATGTGCCCACGGGTAATGAGCAGTTCTTC. Translation gives CATSRDVPTGNEQFF.

This clone has just one count. The V and J genes are TRBV10-1 and TRBJ2-7, with a possible D match to TRBD2 (6 bases). The CDR3 length is 13 residues. The germline CDR1 and CDR2 sequences are WNHNN and SYGVQD (reference sequence). The V and J ends lost 0 bases and 7 bases respectively, with 10 bases between them. This chain's CDR3 is CASSESAGREQYF. The CDR3 nucleotides read TGCGCCAGCAGTGAGTCTGCGGGAAGGGAGCAGTACTTC.

J is TRBJ2-5 and V is TRBV5-1; perhaps TRBD1 as D (6 bases). Trimming took off 0 bases at V and 1 base at J, with 10 bases between the two ends. Germline-derived CDR1 and CDR2 are SGHRS and YFSETQ. The CDR3 totals 15 residues. The CDR3 reads CASSLATDSQETQYF. In DNA form, the CDR3 reads TGCGCCAGCAGCTTGGCCACGGACAGCCAAGAGACCCAGTACTTC.

V usage is TRBV28 and J usage is TRBJ2-7; 9 positions agree with TRBD1. This CDR3 comprises 15 residues. V was pared by 6 bases and J by 3 bases, with 9 bases of the junction left unmatched. CDR1 MDHEN and CDR2 SYDVKM come from the germline V gene. For the CDR3, the DNA is TGTGCCAGCAGGAACAGGGGGCTGGGTGTCTACGAGCAGTACTTC. Amino acids: CASRNRGLGVYEQYF.